Below are 4 T cell receptor beta chains sequenced from a single sample in a study of blood T cell repertoires in COVID-19. TCRdb's table, derived via immunoSEQ multiplex PCR, lists solely in-frame clones and lacks some. The sample carries approximately 290,000 clones, roughly 88% recorded once. The sample consisted of peripheral blood. The receptor source for this set is a human donor with COVID-19, enrolled during active disease. The donor label of this sample is uncertain.

J is TRBJ1-4 and V is TRBV30; 7 bases are shared with TRBD1. The CDR3 loop spans 14 amino acids. The germline CDR1 and CDR2 sequences are GTSNPN and SVGIG (reference sequence). V lost 4 bases and J lost 3; bases outside the gene matches: 5. The CDR3 region is CAWTRGDPNEKLFF. The CDR3 DNA reads TGTGCCTGGACCAGGGGGGACCCTAATGAAAAACTGTTTTTT.

With respect to this clone: The sample contains more than one DNA sequence encoding this CDR3. In DNA form, the CDR3 reads TGTGCCAGCAGCTTGGACAGGGGTTTCACAGATACGCAGTATTTT. Its translation: CASSLDRGFTDTQYF. The J gene is TRBJ2-3, the V gene TRBV5-4, with TRBD1 matching 7 bases. V trimming: 0 bases; J trimming: 2 bases; junction bases outside the gene matches: 3. CDR1 is SGHNT, CDR2 YYREEE, per germline (reference sequence). The CDR3 runs 15 residues. Together with reference TRBV5-4 and TRBJ2-3, the CDR3 gives the full variable domain: ETGVTQSPTHLIKTRGQQVTLRCSSQSGHNTVSWYQQALGQGPQFIFQYYREEENGRGNFPPRFSGLQFPNYSSELNVNALELDDSALYLCASSLDRGFTDTQYFGPGTRLTVL.

The gene calls are TRBV5-1 and TRBJ2-7; 7 bases agree with TRBD2. Germline CDR1 SGHRS, CDR2 YFSETQ. The CDR3 covers 16 residues. The ends lost 0 bases at V and 2 bases at J; junction bases unmatched: 8. CDR3 loop: CASSLGRLALTYEQYF. CDR3 DNA: TGCGCCAGCAGCTTGGGTCGACTAGCTCTAACCTACGAGCAGTACTTC.

The chain has TRBV5-1 and TRBJ2-1; D perhaps matches TRBD2 (6 bases). Germline CDR1 and CDR2: SGHRS and YFSETQ. This CDR3 spans 16 amino acids. V gave up 3 bases and J gave up 6 bases, with 19 bases separating them. DNA for the CDR3: TGCGCCAGCAGCTCGGCGGGGACGTTCGCCCCCAATGAGCAGTTCTTC. This encodes CASSSAGTFAPNEQFF.